This T cell receptor (beta chain) was identified during a study of blood T cell repertoires in COVID-19. Looking at the study overall: Sources were T cells, B-cell-depleted T cells, or PBMCs; the material itself was cDNA or gDNA.

This clone was observed once. In the study's own analysis: The authors estimated nucleated cell counts from reference gene primer amplification. Produced via immunoSEQ multiplex PCR; TCRdb's table is partial and in-frame only. Clone size and the V and J calls come from that table; the DNA yielded D and trimming. The data contain under 200,000 clones, approximately 90% of them singletons. This receptor was obtained from a man in his late teens or twenties with acute or convalescent COVID-19. Sequencing used peripheral blood.

CDR3 coding DNA: TGTGCCGGAACAGGCGCCCGACATCAGGGCACTGAAGCTTTCTTT. It codes for CAGTGARHQGTEAFF. The J gene is TRBJ1-1, the V gene TRBV30, with D possibly being TRBD1 (5 bases). In germline, CDR1 is GTSNPN, CDR2 SVGIG (reference sequence). The germline V and J ends were trimmed by 8 bases and 4 bases, with 23 bases remaining between them. CDR3 length: 15 residues.